The clone carrying this TCR beta chain was observed once. Gene names and germline match the mouse. Coverage ceases 1 residue before the CDR3 finishes, and the germline J gene fills in the end. This sample stems from a study of tissue T cells after allogeneic stem cell transplantation. Time point: mouse harvest day 7 after allogeneic transplant. Mouse grafts combined 10^7 T-cell-depleted bone marrow cells with 10^6 splenic CD5+ T cells. B6 (H2b) cells into BALB/c (H2d) mice; tissues taken at day 7 or 14. Losses at the gene ends were 0 bases for V and 8 bases for J; bases not matched to a gene: 4. From germline, CDR1 is NSQYPW and CDR2 LRSPGD (reference sequence). This CDR3 has 14 amino acids. Sequencing of TCRbeta CDR3 at survey depth gave sequences and template counts. Clones were sequenced by immunoSEQ multiplex PCR, and TCRdb holds only the in-frame ones, with some missing. The sample has thousands of clones, 52% seen once.

The sample comprised spleen. This rearrangement joins TRBV1 to TRBJ2-3; 8 positions agree with TRBD1. This clonotype originated in a female BALB/c mouse given C57BL/6 T cells with graft-versus-host disease after an allogeneic hematopoietic cell transplant. This chain's CDR3 is CTCSADQGAGTLYF. CDR3 DNA, as far as it was read: TGCACCTGCAGTGCAGATCAGGGGGCTGGAACGCTGTAT.